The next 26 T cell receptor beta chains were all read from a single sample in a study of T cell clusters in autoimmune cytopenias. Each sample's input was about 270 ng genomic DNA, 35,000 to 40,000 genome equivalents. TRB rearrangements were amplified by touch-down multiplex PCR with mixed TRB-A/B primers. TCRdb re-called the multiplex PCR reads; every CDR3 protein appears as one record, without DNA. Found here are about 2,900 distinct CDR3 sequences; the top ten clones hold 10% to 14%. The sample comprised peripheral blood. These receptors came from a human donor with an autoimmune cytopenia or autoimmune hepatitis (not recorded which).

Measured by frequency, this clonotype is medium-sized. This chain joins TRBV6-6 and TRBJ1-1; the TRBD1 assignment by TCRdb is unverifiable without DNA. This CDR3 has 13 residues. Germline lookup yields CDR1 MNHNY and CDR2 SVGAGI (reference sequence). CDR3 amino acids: CASSYYTGNEAFF.

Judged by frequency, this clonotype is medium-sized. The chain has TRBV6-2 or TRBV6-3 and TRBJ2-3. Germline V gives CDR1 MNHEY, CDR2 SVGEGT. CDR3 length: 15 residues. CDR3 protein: CASSLTRTSTDTQYF.

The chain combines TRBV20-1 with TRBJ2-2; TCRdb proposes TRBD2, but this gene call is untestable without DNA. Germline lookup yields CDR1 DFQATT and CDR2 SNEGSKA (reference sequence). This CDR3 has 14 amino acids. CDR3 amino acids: CSALSGGNTGELFF.

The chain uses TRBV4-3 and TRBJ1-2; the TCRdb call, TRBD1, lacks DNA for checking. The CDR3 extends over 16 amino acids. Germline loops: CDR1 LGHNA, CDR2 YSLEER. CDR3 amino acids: CASSQVQGAKNYGYTF.

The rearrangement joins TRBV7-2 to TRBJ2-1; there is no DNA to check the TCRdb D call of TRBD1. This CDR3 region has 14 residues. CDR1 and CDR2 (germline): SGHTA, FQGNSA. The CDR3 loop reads CASSSRGAYNEQFF.

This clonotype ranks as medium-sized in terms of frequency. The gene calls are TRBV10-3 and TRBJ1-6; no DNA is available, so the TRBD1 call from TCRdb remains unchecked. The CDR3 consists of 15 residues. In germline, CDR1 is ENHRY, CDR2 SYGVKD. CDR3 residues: CAISLTGEDNSPLHF.

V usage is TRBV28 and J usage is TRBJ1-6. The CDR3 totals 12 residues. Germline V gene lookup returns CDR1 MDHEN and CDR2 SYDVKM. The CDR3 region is CASSFLNSPLHF.

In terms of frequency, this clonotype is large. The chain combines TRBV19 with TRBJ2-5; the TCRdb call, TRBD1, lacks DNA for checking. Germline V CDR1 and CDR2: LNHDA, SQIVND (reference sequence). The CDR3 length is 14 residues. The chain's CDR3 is CASSLGTAQETQYF.

The CDR3 sequence is CASTEIAGGPLYQFF. The chain is built from TRBV5-4 and TRBJ2-1; as DNA is missing, the TRBD2 call by TCRdb cannot be tested. This CDR3 is 15 amino acids long. Looked up from germline, CDR1 is SGHNT and CDR2 is YYREEE (reference sequence).

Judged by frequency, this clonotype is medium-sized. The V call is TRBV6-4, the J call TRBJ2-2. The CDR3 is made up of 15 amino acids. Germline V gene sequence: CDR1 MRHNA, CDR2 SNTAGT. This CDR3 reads CASSVSSENTGELFF.

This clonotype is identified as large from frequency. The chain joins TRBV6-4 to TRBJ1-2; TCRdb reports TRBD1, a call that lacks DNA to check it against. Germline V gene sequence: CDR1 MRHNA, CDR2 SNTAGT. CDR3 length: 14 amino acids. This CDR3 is CASSLTGTGDGYTF.

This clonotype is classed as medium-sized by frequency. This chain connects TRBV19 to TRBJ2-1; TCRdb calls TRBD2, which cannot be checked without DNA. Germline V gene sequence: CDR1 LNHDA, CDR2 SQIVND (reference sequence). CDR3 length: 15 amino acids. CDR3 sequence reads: CASSPSGGPYNEQFF.

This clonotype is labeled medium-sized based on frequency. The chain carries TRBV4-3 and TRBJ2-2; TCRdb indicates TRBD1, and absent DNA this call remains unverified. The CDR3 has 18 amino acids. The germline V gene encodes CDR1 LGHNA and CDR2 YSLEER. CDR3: CASSQDGGRGSLAGELFF.

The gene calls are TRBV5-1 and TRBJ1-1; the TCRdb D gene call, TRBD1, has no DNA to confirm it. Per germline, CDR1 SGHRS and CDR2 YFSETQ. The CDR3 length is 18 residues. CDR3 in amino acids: CASSLEGPLTQLTQVAFF.

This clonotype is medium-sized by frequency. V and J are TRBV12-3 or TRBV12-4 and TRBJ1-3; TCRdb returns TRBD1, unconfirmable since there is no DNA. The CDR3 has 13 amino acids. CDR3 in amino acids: CATQGNSGNTIYF.

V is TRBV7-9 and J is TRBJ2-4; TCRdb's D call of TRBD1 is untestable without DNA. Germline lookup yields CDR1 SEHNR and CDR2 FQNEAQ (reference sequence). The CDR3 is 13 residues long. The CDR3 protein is CASSASGRNIQYF.

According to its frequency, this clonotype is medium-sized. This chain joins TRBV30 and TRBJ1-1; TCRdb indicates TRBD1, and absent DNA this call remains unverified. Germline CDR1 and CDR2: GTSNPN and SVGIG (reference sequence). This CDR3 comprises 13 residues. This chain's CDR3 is CAWTGQMNTEAFF.

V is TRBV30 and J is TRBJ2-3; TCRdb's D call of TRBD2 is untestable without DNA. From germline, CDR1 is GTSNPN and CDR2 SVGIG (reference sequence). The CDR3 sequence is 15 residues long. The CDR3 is CAWSVVGGGTDTQYF.

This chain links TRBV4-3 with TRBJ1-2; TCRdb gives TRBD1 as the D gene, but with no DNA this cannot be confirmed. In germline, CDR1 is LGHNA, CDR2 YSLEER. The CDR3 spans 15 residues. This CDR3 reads CASSGSPGQNYGYTF.

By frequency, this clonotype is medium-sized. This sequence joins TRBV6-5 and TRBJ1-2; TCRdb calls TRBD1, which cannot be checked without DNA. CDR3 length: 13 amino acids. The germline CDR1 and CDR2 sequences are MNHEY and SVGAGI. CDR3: CASSYGDDYGYTF.

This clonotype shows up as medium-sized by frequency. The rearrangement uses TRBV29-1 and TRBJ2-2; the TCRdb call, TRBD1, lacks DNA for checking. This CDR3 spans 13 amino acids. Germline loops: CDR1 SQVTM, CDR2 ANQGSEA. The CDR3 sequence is CSVQGSNTGELFF.

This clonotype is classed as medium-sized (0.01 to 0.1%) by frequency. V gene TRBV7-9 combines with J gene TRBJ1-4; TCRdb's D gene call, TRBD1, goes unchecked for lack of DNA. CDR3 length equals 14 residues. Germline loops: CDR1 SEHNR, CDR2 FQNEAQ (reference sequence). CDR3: CASSFARDNEKLFF.

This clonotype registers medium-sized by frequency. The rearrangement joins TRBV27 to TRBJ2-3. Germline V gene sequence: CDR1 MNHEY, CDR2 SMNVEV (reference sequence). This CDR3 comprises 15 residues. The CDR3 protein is CASSFGTTSTDTQYF.

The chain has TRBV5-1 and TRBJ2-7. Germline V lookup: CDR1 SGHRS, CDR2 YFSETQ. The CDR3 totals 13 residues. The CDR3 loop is CASSLDSTYEQYF.

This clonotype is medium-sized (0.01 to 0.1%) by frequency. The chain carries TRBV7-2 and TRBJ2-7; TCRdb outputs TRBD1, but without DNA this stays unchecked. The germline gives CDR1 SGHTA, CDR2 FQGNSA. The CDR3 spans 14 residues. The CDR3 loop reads CASSLSPGAYEQYF.

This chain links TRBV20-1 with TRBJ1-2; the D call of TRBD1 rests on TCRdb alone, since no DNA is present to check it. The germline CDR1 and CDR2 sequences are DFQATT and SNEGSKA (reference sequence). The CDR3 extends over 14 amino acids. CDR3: CSARDQWDGYGYTF.